What follows is one TCR beta chain and its context. Resolution of symptoms, clearance, or two negative PCRs was present in recovered Cohort 3 donors. The ends were cut back, 5 bases at V and 5 bases at J, with 12 bases in the middle. This CDR3 comprises 13 residues. CDR1 SGHTA and CDR2 FQGTGA come from the germline V gene. In the authors' methods: Amplification of reference gene primers was used by the study to estimate nucleated cell counts. Sequencing was performed with immunoSEQ multiplex PCR; in TCRdb, only in-frame clones are kept and a portion is missing. V and J calls and clone size are given by that table; D and trimming were obtained from the DNA. The sample yields around 170,000 clones, approximately 85% seen once. This specimen belongs to a study of blood T cell repertoires in COVID-19. Across the whole study: PBMCs, B-cell-depleted T cells, or T cells provided the cDNA or gDNA that made up the material.

The V call is TRBV7-3, the J call TRBJ1-1; possible D gene TRBD1, 5 bases. The sequencing input was PBMCs or T cells enriched from blood (not recorded which). The sequence was collected from a woman between 25 and 40 years old who had recovered from COVID-19. The DNA for the CDR3 is TGTGCCAGCAGCCACGGGGGAGAAACTGAAGCTTTCTTT. As protein: CASSHGGETEAFF.